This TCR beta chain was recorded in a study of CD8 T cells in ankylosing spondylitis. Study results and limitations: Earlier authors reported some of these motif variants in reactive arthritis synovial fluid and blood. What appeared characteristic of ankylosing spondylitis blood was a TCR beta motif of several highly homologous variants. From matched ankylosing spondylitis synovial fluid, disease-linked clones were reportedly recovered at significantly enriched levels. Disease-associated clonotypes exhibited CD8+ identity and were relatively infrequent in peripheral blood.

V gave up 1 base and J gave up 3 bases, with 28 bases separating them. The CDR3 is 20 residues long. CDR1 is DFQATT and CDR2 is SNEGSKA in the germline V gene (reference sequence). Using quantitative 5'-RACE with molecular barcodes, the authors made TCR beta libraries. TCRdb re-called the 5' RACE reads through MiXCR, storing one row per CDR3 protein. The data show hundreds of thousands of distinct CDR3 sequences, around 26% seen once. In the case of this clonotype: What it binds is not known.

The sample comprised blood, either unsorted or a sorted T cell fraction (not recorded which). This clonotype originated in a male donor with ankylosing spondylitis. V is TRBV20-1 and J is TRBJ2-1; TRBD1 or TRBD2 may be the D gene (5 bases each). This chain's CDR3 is CSARVFIRAGKRGGYNEQFF. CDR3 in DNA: TGCAGTGCTAGAGTGTTCATCCGGGCTGGAAAGCGTGGGGGCTACAATGAGCAGTTCTTC.